This record covers a single T cell receptor (beta chain). The data derive from a study of T cells after yellow fever vaccination. As for the study in general: Those fractions that held only low numbers of cells were prepared using the SMART-Seq v4 Ultra Low Input RNA kit.

TCRdb reanalysed the 5' RACE reads using MiXCR and keeps one entry per CDR3 protein. The sample lists 300,000 to 350,000 distinct CDR3 sequences; about 7.8% were seen once. The CDR3 runs to 14 residues. Trimming took 7 bases from V and 4 from J, leaving 16 bases between them. Per the germline V gene, CDR1 is SGHNT and CDR2 is YYREEE (reference sequence). Sequenced material: PBMCs, taken roughly seven weeks after the first yellow fever vaccination. This chain links TRBV5-4 with TRBJ2-3, with D perhaps TRBD2 (6 bases). This receptor was taken from a man aged 18 to 29 who received the YFV17D yellow fever vaccine. Here the CDR3 DNA reads TGTGCCAGCGGGGGAGGACCGAGCGCAGATACGCAGTATTTT. Its translation is CASGGGPSADTQYF.